A single T cell receptor (beta chain) is shown here with its context. In the source study's methods: From reference gene primer amplification, estimates of nucleated cell counts were derived. Clones were sequenced by immunoSEQ multiplex PCR, and TCRdb holds only the in-frame ones, with some missing. V and J calls and clone size come straight from that table; D and trimming were deduced from the DNA. The table has 40,000 to 65,000 clones, around 84% seen once; the top ten hold about 10%. The CDR3 runs to 16 residues. Germline CDR1 and CDR2: LNHDA and SQIVND (reference sequence). V was pared by 6 bases and J by 0 bases, with 15 bases between. These data belong to a study of blood T cell repertoires in COVID-19. About the research overall: Sites across the United States, Italy and Spain contributed samples from acute and convalescent COVID-19. Sources were T cells, B-cell-depleted T cells, or PBMCs; the material itself was cDNA or gDNA.

The chain employs TRBV19 and TRBJ1-3; no clear D. The clonotype was recovered from a man between 65 and 85 years old with active COVID-19. Input material: peripheral blood. The CDR3 sequence: CASSMTRRGSGNTIYF. The CDR3 nucleotides are TGTGCCAGTAGCATGACTCGGCGAGGCTCTGGAAACACCATATATTTT.